The clone carrying this T cell receptor (beta chain) occurred once. Adults between roughly 18 and 95 years of age took part from more than 20 US areas. Original processing notes: The assay estimated nucleated cells by amplifying reference gene primers. Generated by immunoSEQ multiplex PCR, the TCRdb table keeps only in-frame clones and is missing some. The DNA was the basis for D and trimming; V, J and clone size are from that table. This table holds about 360,000 clones, about 89% found once. The junction had 4 bases not matched to a gene; V was cut back by 4 bases and J by 4 bases. The germline gives CDR1 SGHAT, CDR2 FQNNGV. The CDR3 has 14 amino acids. These data are taken from a study of blood T cell repertoires in COVID-19. In the study overall: Acute-phase and convalescent COVID-19 samples originated in the United States, Italy and Spain.

Sequencing was carried out using PBMCs or T cells enriched from blood (not recorded which). The sequence was collected from a man younger than 45 who had recovered from COVID-19. This chain links TRBV11-2 with TRBJ1-5, with TRBD1 matching 7 bases. CDR3 sequence reads: CASSWGTVNQPQHF. The CDR3 DNA reads as TGTGCCAGCAGCTGGGGGACAGTTAATCAGCCCCAGCATTTT.